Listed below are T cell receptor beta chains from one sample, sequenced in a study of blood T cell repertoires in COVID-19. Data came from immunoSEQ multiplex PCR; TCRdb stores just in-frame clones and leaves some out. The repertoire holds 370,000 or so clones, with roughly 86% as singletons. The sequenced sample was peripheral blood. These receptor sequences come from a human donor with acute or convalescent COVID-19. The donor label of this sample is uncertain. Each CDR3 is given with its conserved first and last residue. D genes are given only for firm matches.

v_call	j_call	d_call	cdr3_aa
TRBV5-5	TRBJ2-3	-	CASSQLGHRDTSTDTQYF
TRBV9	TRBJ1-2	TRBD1	CASSVGGTVYGYTF
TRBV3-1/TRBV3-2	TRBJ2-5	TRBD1	CASSQLQGLQETQYF
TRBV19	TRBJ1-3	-	CASSKTTGSGNTIYF
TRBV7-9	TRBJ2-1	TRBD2	CASSYLLAGDEQFF
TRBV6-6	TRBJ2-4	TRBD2	CASQAGGMIAKNIQYF
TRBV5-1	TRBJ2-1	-	CASSGPGTVNNEQFF
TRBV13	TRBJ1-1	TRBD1	CASSLGVPGQGGTEAFF
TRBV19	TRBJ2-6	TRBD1	CASGTGRSGANVLTF
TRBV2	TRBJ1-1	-	CASSPRQGIGAFF
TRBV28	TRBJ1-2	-	CASQDRYGYTF
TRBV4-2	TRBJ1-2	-	CASSQVGVRSGWGYTF
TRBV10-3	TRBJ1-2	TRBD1	CAISRQGNHGYTF
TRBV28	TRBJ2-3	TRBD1	CASSLGTGVDTQYF
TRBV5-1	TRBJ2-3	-	CASRLWLETDTQYF
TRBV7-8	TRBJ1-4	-	CASSLAGTGKREKLFF
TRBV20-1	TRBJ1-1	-	CSASNRATEAFF
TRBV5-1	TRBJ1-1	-	CASSLWSRANTEAFF
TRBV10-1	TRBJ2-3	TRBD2	CASSALAGGPDTQYF
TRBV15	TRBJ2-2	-	CATSRSLTGENTGELFF
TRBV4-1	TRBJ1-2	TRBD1	CASSQQYDRVEEIDGYTF
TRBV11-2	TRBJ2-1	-	CASSFRGGYNEQFF
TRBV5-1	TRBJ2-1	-	CASSFASVPYNEQFF
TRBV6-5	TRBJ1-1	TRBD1	CASSSGGTGGSAFF
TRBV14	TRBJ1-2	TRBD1	CASSQQMTGDGYTF
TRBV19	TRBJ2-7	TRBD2	CASSVSGGAQYF
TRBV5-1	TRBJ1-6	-	CASSFQVRDNSPLHF
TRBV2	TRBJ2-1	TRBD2	CATRREGGPYEQFF
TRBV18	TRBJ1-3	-	CASSPGGRSGNTIYF
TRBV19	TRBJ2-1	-	CASSKTTGYNEQFF
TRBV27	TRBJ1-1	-	CASSSAGRSGEAFF
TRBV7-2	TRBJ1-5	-	CASSRTNPNAQPQHF
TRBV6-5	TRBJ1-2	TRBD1	CASSPQTGGYGYTF
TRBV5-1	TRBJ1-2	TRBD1	CASSLQGAKPYYGYTF
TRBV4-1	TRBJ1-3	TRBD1	CASSQLGQGYGNTIYF
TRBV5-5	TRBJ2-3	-	CASSLGGYGTDTQYF
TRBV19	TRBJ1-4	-	CASSFRGLNEKLFF
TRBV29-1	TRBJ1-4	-	CSGAVGEKLFF
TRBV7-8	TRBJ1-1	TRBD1	CASSTDRVAPEAFF
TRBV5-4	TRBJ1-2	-	CASSSPQGPYGYTF
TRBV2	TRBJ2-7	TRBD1	CASRPDRGGEQYF
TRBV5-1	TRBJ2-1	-	CASSLELVGGGEQFF
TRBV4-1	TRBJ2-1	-	CASSQIITGEQFF
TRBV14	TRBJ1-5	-	CASSPAGTSNQPQHF
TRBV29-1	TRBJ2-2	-	CSVEDGGPGELFF
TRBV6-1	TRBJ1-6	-	CASSEEAAYNSPLHF
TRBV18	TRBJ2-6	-	CASSPLNSGANVLTF
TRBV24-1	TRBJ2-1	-	CATSGGYNEQFF
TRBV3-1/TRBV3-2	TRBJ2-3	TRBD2	CASSLAGTSDTQYF
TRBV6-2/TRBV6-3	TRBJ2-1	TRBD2	CASSYSSGGRYNEQFF
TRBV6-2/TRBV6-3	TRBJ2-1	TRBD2	CASSYVKLASYNEQFF
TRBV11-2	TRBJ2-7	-	CASSLDIASSYEQYF